Below, one T cell receptor beta chain is given with its context. These data come from a study of shared clonotypes between healthy human individuals. Overall study context: Researchers drew samples from two women and three men aged 18 to 49. Three plates were used per donor for CD4 naive, three for CD4 memory, two for CD8 naive and one for CD8 memory.

CDR3 length: 16 residues. Germline CDR1 and CDR2: MDHEN and SYDVKM. Trimming left V 5 bases short and J 0 bases short, with 11 bases between. At the deep level, the assay was run. Sequencing used immunoSEQ multiplex PCR; TCRdb keeps in-frame clones, though not all of them. The sample has 550,000 to 700,000 clones, around 73% seen once. The sample was memory CD4+ T cells sorted from blood. Subset specified: CD45RA-negative fraction. This chain connects TRBV28 to TRBJ2-6; D ambiguous. This TCR derives from a woman in her twenties or thirties in good health. This CDR3 reads CASSGWSRSGANVLTF. The CDR3 DNA is TGTGCCAGCAGTGGGTGGTCCCGCTCTGGGGCCAACGTCCTGACTTTC.